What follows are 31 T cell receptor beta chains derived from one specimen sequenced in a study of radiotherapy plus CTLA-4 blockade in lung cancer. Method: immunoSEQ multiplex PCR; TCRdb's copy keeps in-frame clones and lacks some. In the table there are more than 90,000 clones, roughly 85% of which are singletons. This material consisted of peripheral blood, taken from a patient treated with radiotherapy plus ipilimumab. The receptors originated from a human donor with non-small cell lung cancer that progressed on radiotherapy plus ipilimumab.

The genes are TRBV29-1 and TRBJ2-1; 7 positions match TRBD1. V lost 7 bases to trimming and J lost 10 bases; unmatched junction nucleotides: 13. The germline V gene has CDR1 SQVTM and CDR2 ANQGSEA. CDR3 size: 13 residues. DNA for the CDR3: TGCAGCGCAAACAGGGGCCCCTTAACGGAGCAGTTCTTC. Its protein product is CSANRGPLTEQFF.

CDR3 protein: CASSSEPGPYGYTF. CDR3 sequence (DNA): TGCGCCAGCAGCTCTGAGCCGGGGCCTTATGGCTACACCTTC. The V gene is TRBV5-1, the J gene TRBJ1-2; a weak D match, TRBD1 (5 bases). Germline CDR1 reads SGHRS; CDR2 reads YFSETQ. CDR3 length: 14 residues. Trimming cost V 3 bases and J 5 bases, with 14 bases left between them.

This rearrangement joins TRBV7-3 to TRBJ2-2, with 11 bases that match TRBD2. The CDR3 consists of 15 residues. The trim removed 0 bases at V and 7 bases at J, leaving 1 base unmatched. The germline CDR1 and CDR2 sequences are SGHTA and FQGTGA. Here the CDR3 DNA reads TGTGCCAGCAGCTTAACTAGCGGGAGGGACGGGGAGCTGTTTTTT. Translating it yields CASSLTSGRDGELFF.

The CDR3 loop is CASTGGQGAYEQYF. DNA for the CDR3: TGTGCCAGCACCGGCGGACAGGGAGCATACGAGCAGTACTTC. V is TRBV6-6 and J is TRBJ2-7; TRBD1 matches 8 bases. The CDR3 extends over 14 amino acids. The germline gives CDR1 MNHNY, CDR2 SVGAGI (reference sequence). V shed 7 bases, J shed 4 bases, and the junction held 9 bases outside the gene matches.

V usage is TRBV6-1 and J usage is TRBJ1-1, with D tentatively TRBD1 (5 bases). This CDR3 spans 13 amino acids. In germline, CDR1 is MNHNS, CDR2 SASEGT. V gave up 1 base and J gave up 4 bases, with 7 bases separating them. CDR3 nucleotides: TGTGCCAGCAGTGAAGGTGGGGGCACTGAAGCTTTCTTT. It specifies CASSEGGGTEAFF.

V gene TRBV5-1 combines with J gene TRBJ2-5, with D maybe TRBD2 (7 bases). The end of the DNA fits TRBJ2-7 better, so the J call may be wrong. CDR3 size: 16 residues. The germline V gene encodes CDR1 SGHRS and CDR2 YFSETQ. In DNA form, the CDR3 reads TGCGCCAGCAGCCCGTACCAACAGGGACTATCCTACGAGCAGTACTTC. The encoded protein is CASSPYQQGLSYEQYF.

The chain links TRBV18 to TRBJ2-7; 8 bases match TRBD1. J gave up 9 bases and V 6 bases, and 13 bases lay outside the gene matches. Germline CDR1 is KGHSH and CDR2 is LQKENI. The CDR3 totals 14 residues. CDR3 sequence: CASSPDGTGGRQYF. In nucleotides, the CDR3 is TGTGCCAGCTCCCCCGACGGGACAGGAGGTCGGCAGTACTTC. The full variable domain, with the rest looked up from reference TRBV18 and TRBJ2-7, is NAGVMQNPRHLVRRRGQEARLRCSPMKGHSHVYWYRQLPEEGLKFMVYLQKENIIDESGMPKERFSAEFPKEGPSILRIQQVVRGDSAAYFCASSPDGTGGRQYFGPGTRLTVT.

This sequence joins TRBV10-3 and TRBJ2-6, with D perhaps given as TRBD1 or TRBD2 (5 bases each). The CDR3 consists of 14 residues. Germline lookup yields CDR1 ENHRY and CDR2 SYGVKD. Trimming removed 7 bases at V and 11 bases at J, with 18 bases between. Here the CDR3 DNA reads TGTGCCATCACCGGGGCCCCATTGGGCCACGTCCTGACTTTC. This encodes CAITGAPLGHVLTF.

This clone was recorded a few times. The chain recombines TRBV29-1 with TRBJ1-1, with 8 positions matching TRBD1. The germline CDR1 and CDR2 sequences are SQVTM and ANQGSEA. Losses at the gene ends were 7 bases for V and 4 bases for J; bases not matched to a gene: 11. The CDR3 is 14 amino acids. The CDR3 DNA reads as TGCAGCGCCGGGACAGGCCCCCGAGGCACTGAAGCTTTCTTT. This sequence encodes CSAGTGPRGTEAFF.

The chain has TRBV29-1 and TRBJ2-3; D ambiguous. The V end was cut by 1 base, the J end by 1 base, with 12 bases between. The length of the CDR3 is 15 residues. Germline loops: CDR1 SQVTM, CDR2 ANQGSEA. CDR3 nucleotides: TGCAGCGTTGAAGGCATGAACTTGGGCACAGATACGCAGTATTTT. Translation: CSVEGMNLGTDTQYF.

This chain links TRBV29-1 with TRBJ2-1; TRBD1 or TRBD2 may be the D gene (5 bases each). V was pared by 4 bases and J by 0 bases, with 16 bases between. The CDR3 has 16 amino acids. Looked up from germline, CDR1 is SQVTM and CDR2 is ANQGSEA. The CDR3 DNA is TGCAGCGTTGCAACCGGGGCCGGGTTCTCCTACAATGAGCAGTTCTTC. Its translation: CSVATGAGFSYNEQFF.

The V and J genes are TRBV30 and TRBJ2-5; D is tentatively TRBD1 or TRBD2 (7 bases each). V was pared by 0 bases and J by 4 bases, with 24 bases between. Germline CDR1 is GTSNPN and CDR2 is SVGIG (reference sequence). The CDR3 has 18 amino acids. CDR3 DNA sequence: TGTGCCTGGAGTGTACATCAGCCTGGGCAGGGGGGGCGAGAGACCCAGTACTTC. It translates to CAWSVHQPGQGGRETQYF.

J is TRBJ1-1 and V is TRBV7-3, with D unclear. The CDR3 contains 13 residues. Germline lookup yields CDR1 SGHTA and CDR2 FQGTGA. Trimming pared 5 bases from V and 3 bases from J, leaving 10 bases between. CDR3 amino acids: CASSDGRDTEAFF. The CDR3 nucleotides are TGTGCCAGCAGCGACGGACGGGACACTGAAGCTTTCTTT.

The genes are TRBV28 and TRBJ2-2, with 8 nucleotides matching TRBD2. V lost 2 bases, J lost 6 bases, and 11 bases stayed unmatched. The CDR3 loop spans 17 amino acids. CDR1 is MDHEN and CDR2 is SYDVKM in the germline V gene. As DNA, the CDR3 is TGTGCCAGCAGTTTAAAGGGGATGGCAGCGGGAGCCGGGGAGCTGTTTTTT. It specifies CASSLKGMAAGAGELFF. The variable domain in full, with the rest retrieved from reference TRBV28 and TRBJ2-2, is DVKVTQSSRYLVKRTGEKVFLECVQDMDHENMFWYRQDPGLGLRLIYFSYDVKMKEKGDIPEGYSVSREKKERFSLILESASTNQTSMYLCASSLKGMAAGAGELFFGEGSRLTVL.

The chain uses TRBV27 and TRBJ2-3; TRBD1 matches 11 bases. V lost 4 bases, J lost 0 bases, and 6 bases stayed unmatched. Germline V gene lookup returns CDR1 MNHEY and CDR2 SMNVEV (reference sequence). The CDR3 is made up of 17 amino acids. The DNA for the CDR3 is TGTGCCAGCAGTTCCATGGACAGGGGGCGCAGCACAGATACGCAGTATTTT. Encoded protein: CASSSMDRGRSTDTQYF.

The CDR3 DNA follows: TGTGCCAGCAGCGTAGAATCAGACTGGCGCCCTCGCGGCGGGGAGCTGTTTTTT. Amino acids: CASSVESDWRPRGGELFF. V is TRBV9 and J is TRBJ2-2; D is ambiguous. In germline, CDR1 is SGDLS, CDR2 YYNGEE. The CDR3 runs to 18 residues. V was shortened by 0 bases and J by 7 bases, with 22 bases between the two germline ends.

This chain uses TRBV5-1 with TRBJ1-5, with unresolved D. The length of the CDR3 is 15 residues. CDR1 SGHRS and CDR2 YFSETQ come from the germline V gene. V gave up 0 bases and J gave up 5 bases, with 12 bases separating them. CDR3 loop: CASSLAPQSYQPQHF. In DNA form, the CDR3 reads TGCGCCAGCAGCTTGGCTCCCCAGTCCTATCAGCCCCAGCATTTT.

The CDR3 loop is CASFSPGGGTEAFF. For the CDR3, the DNA is TGTGCCAGCTTTTCCCCAGGGGGCGGGACTGAAGCTTTCTTT. The chain employs TRBV28 and TRBJ1-1; 8 nucleotides match TRBD1. CDR1 is MDHEN, CDR2 SYDVKM, per germline. The CDR3 covers 14 residues. V was clipped by 8 bases and J by 5 bases; unmatched bases: 10.

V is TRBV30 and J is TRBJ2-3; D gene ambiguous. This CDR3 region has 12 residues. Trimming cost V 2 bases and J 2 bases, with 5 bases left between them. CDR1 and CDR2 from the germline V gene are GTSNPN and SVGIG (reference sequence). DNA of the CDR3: TGTGCCTGGAGTAGAAACACAGATACGCAGTATTTT. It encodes CAWSRNTDTQYF.

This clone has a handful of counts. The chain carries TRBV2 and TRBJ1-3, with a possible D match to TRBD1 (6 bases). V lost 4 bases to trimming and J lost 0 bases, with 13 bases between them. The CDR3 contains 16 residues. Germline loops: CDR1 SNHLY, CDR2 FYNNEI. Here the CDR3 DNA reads TGTGCCAGCAGTGTAAAGGGGGGATCCTCTGGAAACACCATATATTTT. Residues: CASSVKGGSSGNTIYF.

The DNA of the CDR3 is TGTGCCAGCAGTTACATCCAGGGGCCCGGGGAGCTGTTTTTT. This codes for CASSYIQGPGELFF. This chain links TRBV6-6 with TRBJ2-2, with a possible D match to TRBD1 (6 bases). V was clipped by 2 bases and J by 6 bases, with 10 bases between them. CDR1 MNHNY and CDR2 SVGAGI come from the germline V gene (reference sequence). The CDR3 is made up of 14 amino acids.

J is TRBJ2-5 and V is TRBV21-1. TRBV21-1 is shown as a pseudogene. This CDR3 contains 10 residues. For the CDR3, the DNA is TGTGCCAGCAGCAAGGAGACCCAGTACTTC. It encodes CASSKETQYF.

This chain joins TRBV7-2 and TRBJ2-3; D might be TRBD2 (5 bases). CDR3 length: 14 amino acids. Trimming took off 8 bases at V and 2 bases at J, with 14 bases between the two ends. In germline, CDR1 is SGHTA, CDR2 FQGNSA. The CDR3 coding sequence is TGTGCCAGCGAGAGCGGAATCAACACAGATACGCAGTATTTT. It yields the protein CASESGINTDTQYF.

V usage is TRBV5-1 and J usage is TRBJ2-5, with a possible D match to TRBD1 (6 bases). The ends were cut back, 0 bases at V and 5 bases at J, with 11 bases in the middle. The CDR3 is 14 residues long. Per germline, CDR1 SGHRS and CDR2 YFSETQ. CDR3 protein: CASSLVGAGETQYF. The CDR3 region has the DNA TGCGCCAGCAGCTTGGTGGGGGCTGGCGAGACCCAGTACTTC.

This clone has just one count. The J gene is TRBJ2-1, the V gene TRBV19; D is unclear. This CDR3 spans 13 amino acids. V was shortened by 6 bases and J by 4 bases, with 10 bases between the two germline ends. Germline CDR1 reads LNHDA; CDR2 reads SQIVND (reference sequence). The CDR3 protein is CASSPILYNEQFF. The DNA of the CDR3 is TGTGCCAGTAGCCCCATCCTTTACAATGAGCAGTTCTTC. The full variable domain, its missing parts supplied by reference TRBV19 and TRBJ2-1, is DGGITQSPKYLFRKEGQNVTLSCEQNLNHDAMYWYRQDPGQGLRLIYYSQIVNDFQKGDIAEGYSVSREKKESFPLTVTSAQKNPTAFYLCASSPILYNEQFFGPGTRLTVL.

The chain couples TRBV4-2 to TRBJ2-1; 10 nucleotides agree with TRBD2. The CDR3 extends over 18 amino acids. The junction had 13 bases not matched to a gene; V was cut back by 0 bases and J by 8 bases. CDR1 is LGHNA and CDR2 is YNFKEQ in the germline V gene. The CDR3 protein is CASSQESVGGLAWDEQFF. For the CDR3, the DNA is TGTGCCAGCAGCCAAGAGTCAGTCGGGGGACTAGCGTGGGATGAGCAGTTCTTC.

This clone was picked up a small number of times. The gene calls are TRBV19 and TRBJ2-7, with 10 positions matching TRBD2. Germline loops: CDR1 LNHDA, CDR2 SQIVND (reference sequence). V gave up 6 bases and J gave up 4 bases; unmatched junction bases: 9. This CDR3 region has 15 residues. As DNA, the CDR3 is TGTGCCAGTAGACTATCTCCTAGCGGGAGTTACGAGCAGTACTTC. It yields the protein CASRLSPSGSYEQYF.

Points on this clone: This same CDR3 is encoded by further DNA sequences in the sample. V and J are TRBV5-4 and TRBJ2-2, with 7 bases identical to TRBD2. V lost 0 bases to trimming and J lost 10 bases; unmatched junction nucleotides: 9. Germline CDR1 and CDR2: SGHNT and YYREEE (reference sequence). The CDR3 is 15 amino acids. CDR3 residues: CASSLAAGEAKELFF. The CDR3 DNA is TGTGCCAGCAGCTTGGCGGCGGGAGAAGCGAAGGAGCTGTTTTTT.

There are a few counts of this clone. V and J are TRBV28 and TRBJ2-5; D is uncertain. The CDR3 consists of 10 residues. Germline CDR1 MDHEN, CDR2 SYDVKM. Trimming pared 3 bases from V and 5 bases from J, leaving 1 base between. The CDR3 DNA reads TGTGCCAGCAGTTTGGAGACCCAGTACTTC. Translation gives CASSLETQYF.

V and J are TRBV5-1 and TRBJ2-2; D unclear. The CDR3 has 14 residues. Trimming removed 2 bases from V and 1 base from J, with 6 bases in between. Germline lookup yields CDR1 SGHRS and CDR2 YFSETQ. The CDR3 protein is CASSFVQNTGELFF. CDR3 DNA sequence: TGCGCCAGCAGCTTTGTACAGAACACCGGGGAGCTGTTTTTT.

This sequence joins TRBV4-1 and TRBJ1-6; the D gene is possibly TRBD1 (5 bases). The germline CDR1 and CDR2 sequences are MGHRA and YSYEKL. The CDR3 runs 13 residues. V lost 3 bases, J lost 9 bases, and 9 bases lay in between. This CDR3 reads CASSQGDTSPLHF. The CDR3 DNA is TGCGCCAGCAGCCAGGGGGATACTTCACCCCTCCACTTT.